These 32 T cell receptor beta chains were all obtained from the same sample, sequenced in a study of OX40 agonist ivuxolimab in advanced cancers. Only in-frame clones appear in the TCRdb table, and some are missing; sequencing was by immunoSEQ multiplex PCR. The sample yields some 45,000 clones, 82% seen once. Sequencing was performed on CD4+ or CD8+ T cells sorted from blood, taken in a trial of the OX40 agonist ivuxolimab. These TCRs come from an adult with an advanced solid tumor such as melanoma, head and neck, liver or kidney cancer.

This rearrangement joins TRBV9 to TRBJ1-3; 7 nucleotides agree with TRBD1. The CDR3 contains 15 residues. The V and J ends lost 3 bases and 4 bases, in that order; junction bases with no gene match: 7. Germline CDR1 is SGDLS and CDR2 is YYNGEE. This CDR3 is CASSASTGSGNTIYF. CDR3 nucleotides: TGTGCCAGCAGCGCCTCGACAGGGTCCGGAAACACCATATATTTT.

This chain connects TRBV4-3 to TRBJ1-2, with a weak D call TRBD1 (6 bases). From germline, CDR1 is LGHNA and CDR2 YSLEER. The CDR3 is 15 residues long. V lost 1 base, J lost 0 bases, and 9 bases lay in between. The CDR3 coding sequence is TGCGCCAGCAGCCAAGGAACAGGGACTAACTATGGCTACACCTTC. Translating it yields CASSQGTGTNYGYTF.

The chain has TRBV27 and TRBJ2-3; the D gene could be TRBD1 or TRBD2 (5 bases each). The CDR3 consists of 15 residues. Germline loops: CDR1 MNHEY, CDR2 SMNVEV (reference sequence). V was pared by 7 bases and J by 1 base, with 15 bases between. In DNA, the CDR3 is TGTGCCAGCACTTCAGGGACGGCTGGCACAGATACGCAGTATTTT. It translates to CASTSGTAGTDTQYF.

This rearrangement joins TRBV6-1 to TRBJ2-5; 7 bases align to TRBD2. This CDR3 has 11 residues. Germline V lookup: CDR1 MNHNS, CDR2 SASEGT. The V gene end was trimmed by 9 bases and the J gene end by 4 bases; junction bases not matched to a gene: 2. The CDR3 sequence is CASRLAETQYF. CDR3 DNA: TGTGCCAGTAGACTAGCAGAGACCCAGTACTTC.

The chain recombines TRBV4-1 with TRBJ1-1; no definite D call. V was shortened by 4 bases and J by 0 bases, with 12 bases between the two germline ends. From germline, CDR1 is MGHRA and CDR2 YSYEKL. The CDR3 has 15 residues. The CDR3 DNA reads TGCGCCAGCAGCCCTCGTAGAGGGATGAACACTGAAGCTTTCTTT. Protein: CASSPRRGMNTEAFF.

This clone has a handful of counts. The chain recombines TRBV28 with TRBJ2-5; 8 bases align to TRBD2. V lost 7 bases, J lost 6 bases, and 7 bases stayed unmatched. CDR1 and CDR2 from the germline V gene are MDHEN and SYDVKM. The CDR3 loop spans 13 amino acids. CDR3 protein: CASTDSGTQTQYF. CDR3 nucleotide sequence: TGTGCCAGCACCGATAGCGGGACGCAGACCCAGTACTTC.

This sequence joins TRBV9 and TRBJ2-7; no definite D call. Germline-derived CDR1 and CDR2 are SGDLS and YYNGEE. V lost 3 bases, J lost 0 bases, and 13 bases lay in between. CDR3 length: 15 residues. This CDR3 is CASSADGVSSYEQYF. The DNA of the CDR3 is TGTGCCAGCAGCGCCGACGGAGTTAGCTCCTACGAGCAGTACTTC.

The rearrangement uses TRBV30 and TRBJ2-3; TRBD2 aligns across 8 bases. V was clipped by 1 base and J by 8 bases; unmatched bases: 11. The CDR3 extends over 15 amino acids. Germline CDR1 and CDR2: GTSNPN and SVGIG (reference sequence). This chain's CDR3 is CAWSGSGGPEGTQYF. The CDR3 region has the DNA TGTGCCTGGAGTGGGTCGGGAGGGCCAGAGGGTACGCAGTATTTT.

The V call is TRBV6-1, the J call TRBJ1-1; tentatively, D is TRBD1 (5 bases). V was shortened by 6 bases and J by 3 bases, with 11 bases between the two germline ends. From germline, CDR1 is MNHNS and CDR2 SASEGT. This CDR3 is 13 amino acids long. The CDR3 sequence: CASRSTAYTEAFF. CDR3 sequence (DNA): TGTGCCAGCAGGTCGACAGCCTACACTGAAGCTTTCTTT.

V and J are TRBV5-1 and TRBJ1-3; D is unclear. V was clipped by 4 bases and J by 0 bases, with 11 bases between them. The CDR3 covers 15 residues. The germline CDR1 and CDR2 sequences are SGHRS and YFSETQ. The CDR3, as DNA: TGCGCCAGCAGCGCCGAGGGTAGCTCTGGAAACACCATATATTTT. This codes for CASSAEGSSGNTIYF. Drawing the rest from reference TRBV5-1 and TRBJ1-3, the complete variable domain is KAGVTQTPRYLIKTRGQQVTLSCSPISGHRSVSWYQQTPGQGLQFLFEYFSETQRNKGNFPGRFSGRQFSNSRSEMNVSTLELGDSALYLCASSAEGSSGNTIYFGEGSWLTVV.

This clone has just a few counts. The genes are TRBV9 and TRBJ2-7; 10 bases align to TRBD1. Germline V lookup: CDR1 SGDLS, CDR2 YYNGEE. Trimming at V came to 0 bases and at J to 3 bases, leaving 3 bases not matched to a gene. The CDR3 is 15 amino acids. CDR3 protein: CASSVAGTGDYEQYF. The CDR3 DNA follows: TGTGCCAGCAGCGTAGCCGGGACAGGGGACTACGAGCAGTACTTC. The complete variable domain, with remaining parts taken from reference TRBV9 and TRBJ2-7, reads DSGVTQTPKHLITATGQRVTLRCSPRSGDLSVYWYQQSLDQGLQFLIQYYNGEERAKGNILERFSAQQFPDLHSELNLSSLELGDSALYFCASSVAGTGDYEQYFGPGTRLTVT.

This clone was detected only once. The rearrangement uses TRBV5-8 and TRBJ1-5, with 7 positions matching TRBD1. Trimming removed 4 bases from V and 0 bases from J; junction bases left unmatched: 16. The CDR3 extends over 19 amino acids. The germline CDR1 and CDR2 sequences are SGHTS and YDEGEE. The CDR3 DNA reads TGTGCCAGCAGCCGTGTATGGGGACAGCGAGATTATAGCAATCAGCCCCAGCATTTT. Protein product: CASSRVWGQRDYSNQPQHF.

The table lists this clone with many counts. This chain uses TRBV9 with TRBJ2-2; 7 bases line up with TRBD2. The CDR3 has 16 residues. Germline V lookup: CDR1 SGDLS, CDR2 YYNGEE. J gave up 0 bases and V 3 bases, and 5 bases lay outside the gene matches. The CDR3 region has the DNA TGTGCCAGCAGCGATTGGGAGGGATCGAACACCGGGGAGCTGTTTTTT. Residues: CASSDWEGSNTGELFF.

This chain links TRBV9 with TRBJ2-7; 7 positions match TRBD2. Germline V gene sequence: CDR1 SGDLS, CDR2 YYNGEE. The length of the CDR3 is 14 residues. V was pared by 1 base and J by 5 bases, with 6 bases of the junction left unmatched. In nucleotides, the CDR3 is TGTGCCAGCAGCGTATCACCAGGGAGGGACGAGCAGTACTTC. It yields the protein CASSVSPGRDEQYF.

V usage is TRBV2 and J usage is TRBJ1-6; no clear D gene. The CDR3 is 17 amino acids. Germline CDR1 reads SNHLY; CDR2 reads FYNNEI. Between the trimmed V and J ends, which lost 0 bases and 3 bases, there was a span of 12 bases. CDR3 sequence reads: CASSEAFQVFYNSPLHF. In DNA, the CDR3 is TGTGCCAGCAGTGAAGCCTTCCAGGTATTCTATAATTCACCCCTCCACTTT.

V is TRBV10-3 and J is TRBJ2-3, with 7 bases that match TRBD2. CDR1 and CDR2 (germline): ENHRY, SYGVKD. The CDR3 is 16 amino acids. The trim removed 5 bases at V and 0 bases at J, leaving 8 bases unmatched. For the CDR3, the DNA is TGTGCCATCAGTTTAGATCCGGGACTAAGCACAGATACGCAGTATTTT. Translating it yields CAISLDPGLSTDTQYF.

The chain joins TRBV7-2 to TRBJ1-2; D is ambiguous. Germline V gene lookup returns CDR1 SGHTA and CDR2 FQGNSA. With 5 bases removed from V and 8 bases from J, the gap between germline ends came to 18 bases. This CDR3 is 14 amino acids long. The DNA of the CDR3 is TGTGCCAGCAGCGGCCGGGAGGCCAAAATGGGCTACACCTTC. As protein: CASSGREAKMGYTF. Filled out from reference TRBV7-2 and TRBJ1-2, the complete variable domain reads GAGVSQSPSNKVTEKGKDVELRCDPISGHTALYWYRQSLGQGLEFLIYFQGNSAPDKSGLPSDRFSAERTGGSVSTLTIQRTQQEDSAVYLCASSGREAKMGYTFGSGTRLTVV.

This clone was seen a single time. This chain connects TRBV19 to TRBJ1-3; possibly TRBD1 for D (5 bases). V lost 2 bases to trimming and J lost 3 bases, with 5 bases between them. CDR3 length: 13 amino acids. Looked up from germline, CDR1 is LNHDA and CDR2 is SQIVND (reference sequence). CDR3 residues: CASSIQGGNTIYF. The DNA of the CDR3 is TGTGCCAGTAGTATACAGGGTGGAAACACCATATATTTT.

The chain uses TRBV27 and TRBJ2-3, with D uncertain. The CDR3 is 14 residues long. CDR1 and CDR2 from the germline V gene are MNHEY and SMNVEV (reference sequence). Trimming left V 6 bases short and J 3 bases short, with 13 bases between. Written as DNA, the CDR3 is TGTGCCAGCAGCCACCCCGATGTGACAGATACGCAGTATTTT. Its translation is CASSHPDVTDTQYF.

This chain links TRBV7-6 with TRBJ2-1; no firm D call. V was shortened by 1 base and J by 3 bases, with 7 bases between the two germline ends. This CDR3 has 14 amino acids. In germline, CDR1 is SGHVS, CDR2 FNYEAQ. CDR3 in DNA: TGTGCCAGCAGCTTAGACAGTTTCTACAATGAGCAGTTCTTC. Its protein is CASSLDSFYNEQFF.

J is TRBJ2-7 and V is TRBV28; D is ambiguous. CDR1 is MDHEN, CDR2 SYDVKM, per germline. This CDR3 has 13 residues. Trimming removed 6 bases at V and 5 bases at J, with 14 bases between. The DNA for the CDR3 is TGTGCCAGCAGACGACCGCTGGGCCACGAGCAGTACTTC. This sequence encodes CASRRPLGHEQYF.

The chain joins TRBV9 to TRBJ1-2; no definite D call. The germline gives CDR1 SGDLS, CDR2 YYNGEE. The V end was cut by 3 bases, the J end by 4 bases, with 7 bases between. The CDR3 totals 12 residues. CDR3 loop: CASSAQSYGYTF. The CDR3 DNA reads TGTGCCAGCAGCGCTCAGTCCTATGGCTACACCTTC.

The rearrangement joins TRBV19 to TRBJ2-5; no definite D call. The closer fit of TRBJ2-7 to the DNA end suggests the J call may be wrong. The CDR3 is 16 amino acids. Germline assignment: CDR1 LNHDA and CDR2 SQIVND (reference sequence). The CDR3 nucleotides read TGTGCCAGTAGTGCCCCGGCGGACGACGGCTCCTACGAGCAGTACTTC. Translating it yields CASSAPADDGSYEQYF.

The rearrangement links TRBV9 to TRBJ2-6; possibly TRBD1 for D (5 bases). There are 16 residues in the CDR3. The V gene's germline CDR1 is SGDLS and CDR2 YYNGEE. Trimming took 3 bases from V and 4 from J, leaving 14 bases between them. This CDR3 reads CASSASPGSGANVLTF. Here the CDR3 DNA reads TGTGCCAGCAGCGCTTCCCCAGGGTCCGGGGCCAACGTCCTGACTTTC.

The chain employs TRBV10-2 and TRBJ2-1; 8 bases align to TRBD2. The CDR3 runs to 16 residues. V was clipped by 7 bases and J by 2 bases; unmatched bases: 10. Germline V CDR1 and CDR2: WSHSY, SAAADI. The CDR3 sequence is CASTRPREGPYNEQFF. As DNA, the CDR3 is TGCGCCAGCACGAGACCACGGGAGGGCCCCTACAATGAGCAGTTCTTC.

This chain links TRBV18 with TRBJ2-7; D might be TRBD2 (5 bases). The CDR3 consists of 14 residues. Germline V gene data show CDR1 as KGHSH and CDR2 as LQKENI. Trimming removed 3 bases from V and 0 bases from J, with 9 bases in between. CDR3 sequence reads: CASSPRVSSYEQYF. CDR3 in DNA: TGTGCCAGCTCACCGAGGGTATCCTCCTACGAGCAGTACTTC.

This clone was picked up one time. V usage is TRBV5-1 and J usage is TRBJ1-4; possible D gene TRBD1, 5 bases. Germline lookup yields CDR1 SGHRS and CDR2 YFSETQ. V was pared by 1 base and J by 5 bases, with 12 bases between. This CDR3 is 15 amino acids long. This chain's CDR3 is CASSLFGGWNEKLFF. The CDR3 bases are TGCGCCAGCAGCTTGTTCGGGGGTTGGAATGAAAAACTGTTTTTT.

This clone has a single count. The chain joins TRBV6-5 to TRBJ2-3, with no clear D. The ends were cut back, 0 bases at V and 3 bases at J, with 7 bases in the middle. The germline V gene encodes CDR1 MNHEY and CDR2 SVGAGI. This CDR3 region has 14 residues. The CDR3 spells CASSYSQNTDTQYF. CDR3 bases: TGTGCCAGCAGTTACTCACAGAATACAGATACGCAGTATTTT.

The genes are TRBV7-6 and TRBJ2-3; D assignment may be TRBD1 or TRBD2 (5 bases each). The germline V gene has CDR1 SGHVS and CDR2 FNYEAQ. The CDR3 loop spans 15 amino acids. V lost 5 bases to trimming and J lost 0 bases, with 12 bases between them. CDR3 protein: CASSLSRDSTDTQYF. The DNA for the CDR3 is TGTGCCAGCAGCCTCAGCCGGGACAGCACAGATACGCAGTATTTT.

This chain links TRBV14 with TRBJ2-7; 9 bases agree with TRBD2. Germline loops: CDR1 SGHDN, CDR2 FVKESK. V was pared by 6 bases and J by 2 bases, with 5 bases of the junction left unmatched. CDR3 length equals 14 residues. CDR3 sequence reads: CASRISGGAYEQYF. Here the CDR3 DNA reads TGTGCCAGCAGAATTAGCGGGGGTGCCTACGAGCAGTACTTC.

This clone was seen a single time. The gene calls are TRBV4-1 and TRBJ2-5; 9 bases are shared with TRBD1. The DNA end lines up better with TRBJ2-7; the J call may be wrong. Germline V gene lookup returns CDR1 MGHRA and CDR2 YSYEKL. There are 14 residues in the CDR3. In DNA form, the CDR3 reads TGCGCCAGCAGCCCGACAGGGGGCTCCTACGAGCAGTACTTC. Amino acid sequence: CASSPTGGSYEQYF.

This clone was detected only a few times. The V gene is TRBV27, the J gene TRBJ2-1; D not resolved. The CDR3 totals 13 residues. With 3 bases removed from V and 4 bases from J, the gap between germline ends came to 7 bases. The germline V gene has CDR1 MNHEY and CDR2 SMNVEV (reference sequence). CDR3 loop: CASSLVWYNEQFF. The CDR3 DNA follows: TGTGCCAGCAGTTTGGTGTGGTACAATGAGCAGTTCTTC.